These 4 T cell receptor beta chains were sequenced from one sample in a study of shared clonotypes between healthy human individuals. TCRdb's table, derived via immunoSEQ multiplex PCR, lists solely in-frame clones and lacks some. Of about 87,000 clones in the sample, around 43% were seen once. The specimen sequenced was PBMCs. The origin of the receptors is a woman in her 40s in good health. Some clones in this sample may be carry-over from other donors' samples.

There are a few counts of this clone. V and J are TRBV28 and TRBJ2-1; D perhaps matches TRBD2 (5 bases). The V end lost 4 bases, the J end lost 9 bases, and 10 bases lay between the germline ends. Germline V CDR1 and CDR2: MDHEN, SYDVKM. This CDR3 has 12 residues. In DNA form, the CDR3 reads TGTGCCAGCAGTTCAGGACTGCGTGAGCAGTTCTTC. As protein: CASSSGLREQFF. The variable domain in full, completed from reference TRBV28 and TRBJ2-1, reads DVKVTQSSRYLVKRTGEKVFLECVQDMDHENMFWYRQDPGLGLRLIYFSYDVKMKEKGDIPEGYSVSREKKERFSLILESASTNQTSMYLCASSSGLREQFFGPGTRLTVL.

This clone occurred many times. The chain is built from TRBV7-8 and TRBJ1-4; D gene uncertain. Germline CDR1 SGHVS, CDR2 FQNEAQ. The CDR3 is 11 amino acids. V gave up 5 bases and J gave up 4 bases, with 2 bases separating them. CDR3 DNA: TGTGCCAGCAGCGGTAATGAAAAACTGTTTTTT. This codes for CASSGNEKLFF.

This clone was detected many times. The chain links TRBV7-9 to TRBJ1-3; D might be TRBD1 (5 bases). Per germline, CDR1 SEHNR and CDR2 FQNEAQ (reference sequence). V shed 4 bases and J shed 3 bases, with 10 bases lying between them. This CDR3 comprises 14 residues. DNA for the CDR3: TGTGCCAGCAGCTCACAGGAGGATGGAAACACCATATATTTT. It codes for CASSSQEDGNTIYF.

Remarks on this clone: It is likely a read error: a sequence one base away is far more abundant. The chain recombines TRBV27 with TRBJ2-6; D possibly corresponds to TRBD1 (7 bases). This CDR3 is 15 amino acids long. Germline V gene sequence: CDR1 MNHEY, CDR2 SMNVEV (reference sequence). CDR3 nucleotides: TGTGCCAGCAGTCTCAGGGGGGCTGGGGCCACCGTCCTGACTTTC. This codes for CASSLRGAGATVLTF.